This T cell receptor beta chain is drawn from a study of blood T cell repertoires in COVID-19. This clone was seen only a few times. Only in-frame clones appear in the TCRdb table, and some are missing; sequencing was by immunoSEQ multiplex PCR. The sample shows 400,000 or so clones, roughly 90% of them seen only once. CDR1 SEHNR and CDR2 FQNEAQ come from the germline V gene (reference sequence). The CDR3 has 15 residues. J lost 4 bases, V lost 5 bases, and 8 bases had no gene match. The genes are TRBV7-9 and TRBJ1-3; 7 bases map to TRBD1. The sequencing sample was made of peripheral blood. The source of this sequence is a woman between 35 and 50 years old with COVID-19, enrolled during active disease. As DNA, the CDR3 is TGTGCCAGCAGCCCTCCGGGACAGCAGGGAAACACCATATATTTT. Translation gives CASSPPGQQGNTIYF. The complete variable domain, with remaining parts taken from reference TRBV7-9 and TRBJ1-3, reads DTGVSQNPRHKITKRGQNVTFRCDPISEHNRLYWYRQTLGQGPEFLTYFQNEAQLEKSRLLSDRFSAERPKGSFSTLEIQRTEQGDSAMYLCASSPPGQQGNTIYFGEGSWLTVV.